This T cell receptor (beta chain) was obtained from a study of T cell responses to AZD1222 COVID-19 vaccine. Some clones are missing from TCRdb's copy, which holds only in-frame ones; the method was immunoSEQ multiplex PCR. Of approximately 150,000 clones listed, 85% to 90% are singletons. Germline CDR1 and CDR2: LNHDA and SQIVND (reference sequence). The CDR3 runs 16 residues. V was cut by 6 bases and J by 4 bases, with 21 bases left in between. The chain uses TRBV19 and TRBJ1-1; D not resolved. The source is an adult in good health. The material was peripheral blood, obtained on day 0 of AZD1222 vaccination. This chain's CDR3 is CASSLERAVYGTEAFF. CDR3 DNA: TGTGCCAGTAGCCTAGAGCGGGCAGTTTATGGCACTGAAGCTTTCTTT.